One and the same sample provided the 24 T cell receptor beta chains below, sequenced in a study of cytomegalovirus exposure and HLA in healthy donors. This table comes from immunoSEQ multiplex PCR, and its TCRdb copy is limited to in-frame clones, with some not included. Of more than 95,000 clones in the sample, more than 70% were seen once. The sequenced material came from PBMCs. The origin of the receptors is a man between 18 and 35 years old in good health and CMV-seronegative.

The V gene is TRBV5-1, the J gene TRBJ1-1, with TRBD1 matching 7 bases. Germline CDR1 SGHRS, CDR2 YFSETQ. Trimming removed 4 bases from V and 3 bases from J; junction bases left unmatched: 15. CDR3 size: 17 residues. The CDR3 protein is CASSRRRGRVIDTEAFF. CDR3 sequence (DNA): TGCGCCAGCAGCCGGAGGAGGGGGCGCGTGATTGACACTGAAGCTTTCTTT.

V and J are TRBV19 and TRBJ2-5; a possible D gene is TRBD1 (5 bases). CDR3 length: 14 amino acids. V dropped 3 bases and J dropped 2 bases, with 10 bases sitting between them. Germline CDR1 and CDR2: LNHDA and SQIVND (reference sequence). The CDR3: CASSIPRAQETQYF. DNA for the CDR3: TGTGCCAGTAGTATCCCCAGGGCTCAAGAGACCCAGTACTTC.

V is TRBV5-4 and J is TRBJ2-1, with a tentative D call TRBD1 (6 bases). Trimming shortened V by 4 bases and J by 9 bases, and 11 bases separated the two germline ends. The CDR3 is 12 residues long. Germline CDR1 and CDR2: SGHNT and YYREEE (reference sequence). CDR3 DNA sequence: TGTGCCAGCAGCGTTACAGGGTTTGAGCAGTTCTTC. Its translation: CASSVTGFEQFF.

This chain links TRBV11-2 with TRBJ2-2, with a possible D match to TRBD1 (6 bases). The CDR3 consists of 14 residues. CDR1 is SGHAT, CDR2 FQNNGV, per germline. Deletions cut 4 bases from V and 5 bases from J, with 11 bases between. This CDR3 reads CASSSFGQTGELFF. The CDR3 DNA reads TGTGCCAGCAGCTCCTTCGGACAGACCGGGGAGCTGTTTTTT.

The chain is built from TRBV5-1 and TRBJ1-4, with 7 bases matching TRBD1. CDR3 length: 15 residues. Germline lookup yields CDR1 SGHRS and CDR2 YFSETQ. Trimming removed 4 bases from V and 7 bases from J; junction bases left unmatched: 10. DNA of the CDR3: TGCGCCAGCAGCAGAGACAGGGAGGCGAGTGAAAAACTGTTTTTT. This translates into CASSRDREASEKLFF.

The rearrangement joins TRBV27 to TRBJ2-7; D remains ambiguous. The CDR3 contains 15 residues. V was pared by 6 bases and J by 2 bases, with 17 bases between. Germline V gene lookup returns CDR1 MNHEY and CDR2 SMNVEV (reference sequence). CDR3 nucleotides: TGTGCCAGCAGCCCTCTGAGCATTTTACCCTACGAGCAGTACTTC. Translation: CASSPLSILPYEQYF.

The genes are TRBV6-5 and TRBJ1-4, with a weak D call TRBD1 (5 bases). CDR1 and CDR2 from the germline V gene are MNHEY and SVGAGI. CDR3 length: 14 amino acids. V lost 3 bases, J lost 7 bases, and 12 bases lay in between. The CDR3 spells CASSYGRGGEKLFF. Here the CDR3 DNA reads TGTGCCAGCAGTTATGGGAGGGGTGGTGAAAAACTGTTTTTT.

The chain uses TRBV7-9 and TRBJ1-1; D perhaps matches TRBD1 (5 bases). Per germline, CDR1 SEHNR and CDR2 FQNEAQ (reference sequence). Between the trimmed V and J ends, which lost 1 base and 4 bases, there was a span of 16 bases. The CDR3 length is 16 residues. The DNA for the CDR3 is TGTGCCAGCAGCTTAGTCATCTCACAGGAAGGCACTGAAGCTTTCTTT. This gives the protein CASSLVISQEGTEAFF.

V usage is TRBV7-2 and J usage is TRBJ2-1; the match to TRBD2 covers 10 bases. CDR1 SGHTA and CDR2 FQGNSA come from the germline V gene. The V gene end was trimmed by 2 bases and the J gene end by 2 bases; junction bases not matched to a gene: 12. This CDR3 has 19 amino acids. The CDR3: CASSLRTSGKKAPYNEQFF. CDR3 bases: TGTGCCAGCAGCTTACGCACTAGCGGGAAAAAGGCCCCCTACAATGAGCAGTTCTTC.

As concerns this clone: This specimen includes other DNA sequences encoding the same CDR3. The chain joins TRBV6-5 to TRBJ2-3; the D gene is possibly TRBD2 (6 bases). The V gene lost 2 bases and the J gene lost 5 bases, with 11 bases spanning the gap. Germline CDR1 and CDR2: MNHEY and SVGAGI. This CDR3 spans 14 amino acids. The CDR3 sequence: CASSYTGGRDTQYF. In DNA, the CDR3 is TGTGCCAGCAGTTACACCGGGGGACGAGATACGCAGTATTTT.

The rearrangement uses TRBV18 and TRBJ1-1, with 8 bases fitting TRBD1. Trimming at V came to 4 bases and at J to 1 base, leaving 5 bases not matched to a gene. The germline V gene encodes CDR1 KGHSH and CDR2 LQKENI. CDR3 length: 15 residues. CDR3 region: CASSQGTGPNTEAFF. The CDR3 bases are TGTGCCAGCTCACAAGGGACAGGACCGAACACTGAAGCTTTCTTT.

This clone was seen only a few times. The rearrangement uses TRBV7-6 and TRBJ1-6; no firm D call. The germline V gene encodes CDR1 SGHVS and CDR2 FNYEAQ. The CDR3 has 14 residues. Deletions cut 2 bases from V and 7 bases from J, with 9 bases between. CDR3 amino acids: CASSLRTVNSPLHF. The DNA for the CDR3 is TGTGCCAGCAGCTTACGCACGGTGAATTCACCCCTCCACTTT.

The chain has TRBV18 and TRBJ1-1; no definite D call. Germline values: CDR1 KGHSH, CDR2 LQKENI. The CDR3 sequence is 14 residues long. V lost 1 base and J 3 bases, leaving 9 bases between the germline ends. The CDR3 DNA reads TGTGCCAGCTCACCACTCGAGGGTGACACTGAAGCTTTCTTT. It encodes CASSPLEGDTEAFF.

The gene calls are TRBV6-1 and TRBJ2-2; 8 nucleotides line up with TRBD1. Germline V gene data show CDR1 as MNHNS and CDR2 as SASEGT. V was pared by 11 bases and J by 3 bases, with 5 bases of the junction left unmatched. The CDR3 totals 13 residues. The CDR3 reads CAGEQGDTGELFF. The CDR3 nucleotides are TGTGCCGGAGAACAGGGGGACACCGGGGAGCTGTTTTTT.

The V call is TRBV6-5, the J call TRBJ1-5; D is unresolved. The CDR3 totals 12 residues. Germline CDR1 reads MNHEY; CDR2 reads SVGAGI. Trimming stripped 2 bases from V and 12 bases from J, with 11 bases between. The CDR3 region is CASSYDGVVQHF. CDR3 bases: TGTGCCAGCAGTTACGACGGAGTGGTCCAGCATTTT.

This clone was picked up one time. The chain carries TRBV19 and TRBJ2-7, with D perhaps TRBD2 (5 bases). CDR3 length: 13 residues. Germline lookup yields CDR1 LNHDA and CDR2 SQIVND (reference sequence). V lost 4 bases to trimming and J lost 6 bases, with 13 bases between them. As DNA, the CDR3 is TGTGCCAGTAGTACTCAAACTAGTTCCGAGCAGTACTTC. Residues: CASSTQTSSEQYF.

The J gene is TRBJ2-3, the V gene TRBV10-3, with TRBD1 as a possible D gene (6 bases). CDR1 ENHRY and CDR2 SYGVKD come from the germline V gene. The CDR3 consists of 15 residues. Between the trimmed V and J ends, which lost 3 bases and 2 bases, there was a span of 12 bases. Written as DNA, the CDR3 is TGTGCCATCAGTGAATCAGGGGCGGTCACAGATACGCAGTATTTT. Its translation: CAISESGAVTDTQYF.

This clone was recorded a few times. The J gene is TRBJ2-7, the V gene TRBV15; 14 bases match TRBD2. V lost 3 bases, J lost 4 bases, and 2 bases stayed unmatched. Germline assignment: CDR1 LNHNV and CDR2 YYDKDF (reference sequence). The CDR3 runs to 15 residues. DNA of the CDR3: TGTGCCACCAGCAGCGGACTAGCGGGAGGATACGAGCAGTACTTC. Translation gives CATSSGLAGGYEQYF.

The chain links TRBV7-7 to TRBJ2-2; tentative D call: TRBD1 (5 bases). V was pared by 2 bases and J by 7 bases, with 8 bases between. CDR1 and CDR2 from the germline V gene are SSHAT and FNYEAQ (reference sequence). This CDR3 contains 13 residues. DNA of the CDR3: TGTGCCAGCAGCTTATCAGGGTACGGGGAGCTGTTTTTT. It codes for CASSLSGYGELFF.

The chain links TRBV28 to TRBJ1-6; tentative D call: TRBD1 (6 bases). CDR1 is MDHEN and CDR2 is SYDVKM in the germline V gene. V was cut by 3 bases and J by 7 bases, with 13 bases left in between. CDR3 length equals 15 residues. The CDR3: CASSFYDRRNSPLHF. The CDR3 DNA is TGTGCCAGCAGTTTCTATGACAGGAGGAATTCACCCCTCCACTTT.

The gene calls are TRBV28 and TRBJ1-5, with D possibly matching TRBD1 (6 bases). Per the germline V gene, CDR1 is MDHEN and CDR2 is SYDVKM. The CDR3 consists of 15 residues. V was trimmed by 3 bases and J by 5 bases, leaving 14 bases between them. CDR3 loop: CASSLFQGGDQPQHF. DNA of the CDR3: TGTGCCAGCAGTTTGTTTCAAGGGGGGGATCAGCCCCAGCATTTT.

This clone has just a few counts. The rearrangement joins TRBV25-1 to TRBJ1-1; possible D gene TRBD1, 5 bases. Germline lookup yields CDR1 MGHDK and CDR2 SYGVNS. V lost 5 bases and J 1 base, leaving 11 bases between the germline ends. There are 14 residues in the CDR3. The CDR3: CASSRTTGNTEAFF. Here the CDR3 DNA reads TGTGCCAGCAGTAGAACAACAGGGAACACTGAAGCTTTCTTT. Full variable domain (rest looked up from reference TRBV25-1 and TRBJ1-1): EADIYQTPRYLVIGTGKKITLECSQTMGHDKMYWYQQDPGMELHLIHYSYGVNSTEKGDLSSESTVSRIRTEHFPLTLESARPSHTSQYLCASSRTTGNTEAFFGQGTRLTVV.

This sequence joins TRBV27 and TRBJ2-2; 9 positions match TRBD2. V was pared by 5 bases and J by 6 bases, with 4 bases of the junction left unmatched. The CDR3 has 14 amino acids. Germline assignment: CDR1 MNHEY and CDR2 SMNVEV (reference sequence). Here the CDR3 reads CASSPGLAAGELFF. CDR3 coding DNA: TGTGCCAGCAGTCCGGGACTAGCTGCCGGGGAGCTGTTTTTT.

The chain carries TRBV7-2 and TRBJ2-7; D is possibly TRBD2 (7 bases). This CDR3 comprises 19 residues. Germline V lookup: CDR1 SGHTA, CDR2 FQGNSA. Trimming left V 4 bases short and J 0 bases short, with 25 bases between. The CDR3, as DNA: TGTGCCAGCAGCTCGGTGGGGGGGCTTTCCGTATCGGGCTCCTACGAGCAGTACTTC. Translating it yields CASSSVGGLSVSGSYEQYF.